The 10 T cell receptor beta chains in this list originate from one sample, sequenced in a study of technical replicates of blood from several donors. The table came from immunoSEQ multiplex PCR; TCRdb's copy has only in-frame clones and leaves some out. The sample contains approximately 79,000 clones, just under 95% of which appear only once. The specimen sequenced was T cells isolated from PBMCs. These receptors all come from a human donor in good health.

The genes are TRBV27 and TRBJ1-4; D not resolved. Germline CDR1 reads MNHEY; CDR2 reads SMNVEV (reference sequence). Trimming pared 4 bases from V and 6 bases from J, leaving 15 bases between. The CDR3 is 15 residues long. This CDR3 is CASSSLSIPDEKLFF. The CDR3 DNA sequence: TGTGCCAGCAGTTCCCTGTCGATCCCGGATGAAAAACTGTTTTTT.

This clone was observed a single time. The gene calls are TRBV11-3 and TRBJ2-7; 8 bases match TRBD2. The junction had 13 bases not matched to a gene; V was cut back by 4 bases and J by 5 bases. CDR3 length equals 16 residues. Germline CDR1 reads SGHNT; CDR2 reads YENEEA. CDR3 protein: CASSSLAFGLADEQYF. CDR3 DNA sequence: TGTGCCAGCAGCTCCCTTGCTTTTGGACTAGCTGACGAGCAGTACTTC.

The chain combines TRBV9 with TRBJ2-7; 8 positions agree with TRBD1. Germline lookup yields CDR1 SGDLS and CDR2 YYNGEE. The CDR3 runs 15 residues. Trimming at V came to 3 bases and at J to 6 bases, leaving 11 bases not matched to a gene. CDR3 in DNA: TGTGCCAGCAGCGCCTTTGCAGGGGGCGCTAGCGAGCAGTACTTC. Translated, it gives CASSAFAGGASEQYF.

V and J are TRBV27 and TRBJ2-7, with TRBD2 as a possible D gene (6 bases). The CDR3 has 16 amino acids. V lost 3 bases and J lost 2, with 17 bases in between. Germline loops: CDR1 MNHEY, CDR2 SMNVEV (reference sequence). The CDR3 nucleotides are TGTGCCAGCAGTTTGAACCTCGGGACTCCCGCCTACGAGCAGTACTTC. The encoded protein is CASSLNLGTPAYEQYF.

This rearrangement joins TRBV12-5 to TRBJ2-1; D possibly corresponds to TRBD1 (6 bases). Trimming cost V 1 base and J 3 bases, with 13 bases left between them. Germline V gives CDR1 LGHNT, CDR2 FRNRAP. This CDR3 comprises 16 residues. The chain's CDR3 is CASGLAIRGYYNEQFF. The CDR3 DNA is TGTGCTAGTGGTTTGGCCATTAGGGGGTACTACAATGAGCAGTTCTTC. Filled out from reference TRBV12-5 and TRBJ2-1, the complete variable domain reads DARVTQTPRHKVTEMGQEVTMRCQPILGHNTVFWYRQTMMQGLELLAYFRNRAPLDDSGMPKDRFSAEMPDATLATLKIQPSEPRDSAVYFCASGLAIRGYYNEQFFGPGTRLTVL.

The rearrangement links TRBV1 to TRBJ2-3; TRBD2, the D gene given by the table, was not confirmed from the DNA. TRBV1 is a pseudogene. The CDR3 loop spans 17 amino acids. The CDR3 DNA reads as TGCACCAGGAACGGAGCGGGAGTTTGTATGAGCACAGATACGCAGTATTTT. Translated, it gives CTRNGAGVCMSTDTQYF.

CDR3 nucleotide sequence: TGTGCCTGCTCGTCACTCTCGACAGGGGAAACTTACACTGAAGCTTTCTTT. This encodes CACSSLSTGETYTEAFF. This chain uses TRBV19 with TRBJ1-1; 8 nucleotides agree with TRBD1. Trimming removed 11 bases from V and 3 bases from J; junction bases left unmatched: 20. This CDR3 region has 17 residues. CDR1 and CDR2 (germline): LNHDA, SQIVND (reference sequence).

The CDR3 sequence: CASSAETRAYNEQFF. In DNA form, the CDR3 reads TGTGCCAGCAGCGCGGAGACTAGGGCCTACAATGAGCAGTTCTTC. The chain recombines TRBV9 with TRBJ2-1, with a weak D call TRBD2 (6 bases). Germline V lookup: CDR1 SGDLS, CDR2 YYNGEE. There are 15 residues in the CDR3. The V and J ends lost 3 bases and 2 bases respectively, with 12 bases between them. The full variable domain, with the rest looked up from reference TRBV9 and TRBJ2-1, is DSGVTQTPKHLITATGQRVTLRCSPRSGDLSVYWYQQSLDQGLQFLIQYYNGEERAKGNILERFSAQQFPDLHSELNLSSLELGDSALYFCASSAETRAYNEQFFGPGTRLTVL.

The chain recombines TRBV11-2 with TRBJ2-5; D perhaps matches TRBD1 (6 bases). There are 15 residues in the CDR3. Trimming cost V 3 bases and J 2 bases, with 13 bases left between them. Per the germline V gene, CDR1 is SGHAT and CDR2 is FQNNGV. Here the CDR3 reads CASSFTGQRQETQYF. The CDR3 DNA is TGTGCCAGCAGCTTTACGGGACAAAGACAAGAGACCCAGTACTTC.

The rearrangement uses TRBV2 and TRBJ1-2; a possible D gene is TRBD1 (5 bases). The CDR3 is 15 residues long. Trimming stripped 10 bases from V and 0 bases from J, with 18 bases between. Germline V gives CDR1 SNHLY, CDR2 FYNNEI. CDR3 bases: TGTGCCATCACCGAGTTAATGGGGCCTAACTATGGCTACACCTTC. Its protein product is CAITELMGPNYGYTF.